This TCR beta chain came from a study of blood T cell repertoires in COVID-19. Sequenced by immunoSEQ multiplex PCR; TCRdb stores in-frame clones only, minus some. The table lists around 59,000 clones, around 73% of them singletons. Trimming removed 7 bases from V and 3 bases from J, with 21 bases in between. This CDR3 contains 17 residues. Germline V lookup: CDR1 KGHDR, CDR2 SFDVKD. This rearrangement joins TRBV24-1 to TRBJ1-5, with a possible D match to TRBD1 (6 bases). The clonotype was recovered from a man older than 75 with acute or convalescent COVID-19. Sequencing used peripheral blood. DNA of the CDR3: TGTGCCACCAGAAGACTCCCGGGACACCGCGACAATCAGCCCCAGCATTTT. Protein sequence: CATRRLPGHRDNQPQHF.